This T cell receptor beta chain was captured in a study of blood T cell repertoires in COVID-19. For the study at large: Sample material is recorded as cDNA or gDNA derived from T cells, B-cell-depleted T cells, or PBMCs.

Trimming took 5 bases from V and 5 from J; bases not matched to a gene: 2. The CDR3 is 13 amino acids. Germline loops: CDR1 LGHDT, CDR2 YNNKEL (reference sequence). The method was immunoSEQ multiplex PCR; TCRdb's version includes in-frame clones alone and lacks a portion of them. The sample holds about 350,000 clones, approximately 86% seen once. During active infection, Seattle patients enrolled and were then monitored through disease. The sequencing sample was made of peripheral blood. V usage is TRBV3-1 (or the pseudogene TRBV3-2) and J usage is TRBJ2-4; 8 nucleotides match TRBD1. The receptor was isolated from a woman aged 60-75 years with COVID-19, enrolled during active disease. CDR3 sequence: CASSSTGENIQYF. The CDR3 region has the DNA TGTGCCAGCAGCTCGACAGGGGAAAACATTCAGTACTTC.